This TCR beta chain was recorded in a study of blood T cell repertoires in COVID-19. As for the study in general: Italy, Spain and the United States were the sources of the convalescent and acute COVID-19 samples. PBMCs, B-cell-depleted T cells, or T cells were the source of the cDNA or gDNA that made up the material.

V dropped 8 bases and J dropped 11; count of bases not matched to a gene: 5. This CDR3 is built from 10 residues. In germline, CDR1 is SNHLY, CDR2 FYNNEI. This clone appeared once. The table came from immunoSEQ multiplex PCR; TCRdb's copy has only in-frame clones and leaves some out. The sample lists about 160,000 clones; roughly 87% were seen once. The rearrangement links TRBV2 to TRBJ2-5; 7 positions agree with TRBD2. This TCR was sampled from a woman aged 55-69 years with active or convalescent COVID-19. Specimen: peripheral blood. The CDR3: CASSDGGQYF. CDR3 coding DNA: TGTGCCAGCTCGGACGGGGGGCAGTACTTC.